This T cell receptor (beta chain) derives from a study of T cells after yellow fever vaccination. Study-level results: Among primary-vaccination clones, most reappeared after the booster, at 95% to 96% for CD4 and 88% for CD8.

Making TCR cDNA involved 5'RACE template switching, which added UMIs and a universal primer site. TCRdb reprocessed the 5' RACE reads with MiXCR, giving one entry per CDR3 protein. In the table there are around 320,000 distinct CDR3 sequences, approximately 12% of which are singletons. The CDR3 runs 16 residues. Germline V gene sequence: CDR1 SGHRS, CDR2 YFSETQ. With V trimmed by 0 bases and J by 3 bases, 4 bases remained unmatched. On this clonotype itself: The antigen is undetermined.

This clonotype was sampled from a man aged 18 to 29 who received the YFV17D yellow fever vaccine. The chain recombines TRBV5-1 with TRBJ1-3; 9 bases map to TRBD1. Sequences were derived from CD4+ T cells sorted from PBMCs, sampled 45 days after the yellow fever booster vaccination. The CDR3 DNA reads TGCGCCAGCAGCTTGGCCGGGACAGGGAATGGAAACACCATATATTTT. Protein sequence: CASSLAGTGNGNTIYF.